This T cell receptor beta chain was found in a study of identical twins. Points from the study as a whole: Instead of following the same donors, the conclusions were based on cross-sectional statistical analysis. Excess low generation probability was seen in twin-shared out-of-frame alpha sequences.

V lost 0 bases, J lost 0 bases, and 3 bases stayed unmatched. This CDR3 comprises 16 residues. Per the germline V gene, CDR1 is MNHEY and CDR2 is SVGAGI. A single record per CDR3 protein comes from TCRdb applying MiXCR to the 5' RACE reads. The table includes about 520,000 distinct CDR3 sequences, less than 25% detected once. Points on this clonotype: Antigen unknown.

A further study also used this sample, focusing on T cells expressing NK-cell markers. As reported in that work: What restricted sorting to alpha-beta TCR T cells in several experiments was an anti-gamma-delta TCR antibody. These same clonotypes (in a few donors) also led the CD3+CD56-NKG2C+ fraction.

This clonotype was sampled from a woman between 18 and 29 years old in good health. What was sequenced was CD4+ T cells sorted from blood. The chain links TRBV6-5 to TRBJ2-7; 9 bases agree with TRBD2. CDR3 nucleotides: TGTGCCAGCAGTTACTCGTTACTAGCGGGCTCCTACGAGCAGTACTTC. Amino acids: CASSYSLLAGSYEQYF.